The source of this TCR beta chain is a study of blood T cell repertoires in COVID-19. Across the study: COVID-19 samples collected from the United States, Italy and Spain covered acute and convalescent phases.

CDR3 length: 15 residues. The V gene's germline CDR1 is MNHNY and CDR2 SVGAGI (reference sequence). Unmatched junction bases numbered 7, after V lost 4 bases and J lost 4 bases. Per the original data handling: Reference gene primers were amplified, and this amplification served to estimate nucleated cell counts. Sequencing used immunoSEQ multiplex PCR; TCRdb keeps in-frame clones, though not all of them. The V and J calls and clone size come from that table; D and trimming were worked out from the DNA. Of just over 25,000 clones listed, around 88% were seen once; the top ten hold about 16%. The TCR comes from a man between 65 and 85 years old with acute or convalescent COVID-19. The material sequenced was peripheral blood. The rearrangement links TRBV6-6 to TRBJ1-5; 7 bases match TRBD1. The CDR3 reads CASSSGTDLNQPQHF. The CDR3 bases are TGTGCCAGCAGTTCGGGGACAGACTTGAATCAGCCCCAGCATTTT.